A single sample gave rise to the 16 T cell receptor beta chains below, sequenced in a study of OX40 agonist ivuxolimab in advanced cancers. Repertoires were generated with immunoSEQ multiplex PCR, while TCRdb's copy carries only in-frame clones and drops some. The data hold 6,000 to 7,000 clones, with around 82% observed a single time. This specimen was CD4+ or CD8+ T cells sorted from blood, taken in a trial of the OX40 agonist ivuxolimab. These receptor sequences come from an adult with an advanced solid tumor such as melanoma, head and neck, liver or kidney cancer.

The rearrangement uses TRBV7-2 and TRBJ2-5; perhaps TRBD2 as D (7 bases). The CDR3 totals 15 residues. Per the germline V gene, CDR1 is SGHTA and CDR2 is FQGNSA. Trimming removed 5 bases at V and 5 bases at J, with 18 bases between. For the CDR3, the DNA is TGTGCCAGCAGCCCGCGGGGAGGGGGAAGGGAGACCCAGTACTTC. Its protein product is CASSPRGGGRETQYF.

V is TRBV5-5 and J is TRBJ2-7; no reliable D call. The V gene lost 2 bases and the J gene lost 3 bases, with 9 bases spanning the gap. CDR1 and CDR2 (germline): SGHKS, YYEKEE (reference sequence). This CDR3 region has 13 residues. The CDR3 coding sequence is TGTGCCAGCAGCTTTATGGAGATCTACGAGCAGTACTTC. It codes for CASSFMEIYEQYF.

V gene TRBV6-5 combines with J gene TRBJ1-1; the D is unclear. Germline values: CDR1 MNHEY, CDR2 SVGAGI. V was clipped by 11 bases and J by 4 bases, with 20 bases between them. The CDR3 extends over 14 amino acids. Written as DNA, the CDR3 is TGTGCCTGCTCTTCAGTCCGTGATGGCACTGAAGCTTTCTTT. This sequence encodes CACSSVRDGTEAFF.

This chain links TRBV7-9 with TRBJ1-1, with D possibly matching TRBD1 (5 bases). In germline, CDR1 is SEHNR, CDR2 FQNEAQ (reference sequence). Trimming shortened V by 3 bases and J by 1 base, and 12 bases separated the two germline ends. The CDR3 has 15 amino acids. As DNA, the CDR3 is TGTGCCAGCAGCTTCACTACAGGTTCGAACACTGAAGCTTTCTTT. This encodes CASSFTTGSNTEAFF.

The V call is TRBV7-9, the J call TRBJ2-3; D is perhaps TRBD1 (5 bases). The CDR3 contains 15 residues. V lost 6 bases to trimming and J lost 2 bases, with 15 bases between them. Germline V gene lookup returns CDR1 SEHNR and CDR2 FQNEAQ (reference sequence). The CDR3 protein is CASSSAGHNTDTQYF. Written as DNA, the CDR3 is TGTGCCAGCAGTTCCGCCGGACACAACACAGATACGCAGTATTTT.

The chain joins TRBV7-9 to TRBJ2-3, with D unclear. The CDR3 is 14 residues long. V lost 4 bases and J lost 2, with 10 bases in between. Per the germline V gene, CDR1 is SEHNR and CDR2 is FQNEAQ (reference sequence). As DNA, the CDR3 is TGTGCCAGCAGCTCCCAGGAGTACACAGATACGCAGTATTTT. Translated: CASSSQEYTDTQYF.

The rearrangement joins TRBV15 to TRBJ2-3; D is perhaps TRBD2 (7 bases). V lost 8 bases to trimming and J lost 2 bases, with 26 bases between them. The CDR3 has 18 amino acids. Germline lookup yields CDR1 LNHNV and CDR2 YYDKDF (reference sequence). In DNA, the CDR3 is TGTGCCACCGGGCTAGGGGACACATTGGCGGGGGCCACAGATACGCAGTATTTT. Its protein is CATGLGDTLAGATDTQYF. Full variable domain (outside the CDR3, taken from reference TRBV15 and TRBJ2-3): DAMVIQNPRYQVTQFGKPVTLSCSQTLNHNVMYWYQQKSSQAPKLLFHYYDKDFNNEADTPDNFQSRRPNTSFCFLDIRSPGLGDTAMYLCATGLGDTLAGATDTQYFGPGTRLTVL.

The genes are TRBV19 and TRBJ1-2; D call uncertain. This CDR3 comprises 15 residues. CDR1 is LNHDA, CDR2 SQIVND, per germline (reference sequence). The V end was cut by 3 bases, the J end by 6 bases, with 17 bases between. This CDR3 reads CASSIDGRGGDGYTF. CDR3 coding DNA: TGTGCCAGTAGTATTGACGGGCGGGGAGGCGATGGCTACACCTTC.

The chain couples TRBV7-2 to TRBJ2-4, with 12 bases that match TRBD2. In germline, CDR1 is SGHTA, CDR2 FQGNSA. Unmatched junction bases numbered 6, after V lost 5 bases and J lost 4 bases. The CDR3 loop spans 16 amino acids. Here the CDR3 reads CASSALAGGRKNIQYF. The CDR3 region has the DNA TGTGCCAGCAGCGCCCTAGCGGGGGGGCGAAAAAACATTCAGTACTTC.

V gene TRBV7-9 combines with J gene TRBJ1-4; no reliable D call. Trimming took 2 bases from V and 5 from J, leaving 18 bases between them. Germline lookup yields CDR1 SEHNR and CDR2 FQNEAQ (reference sequence). The CDR3 length is 17 residues. CDR3 DNA: TGTGCCAGCAGCTTAACGGGAATTGAGGGAAAGAATGAAAAACTGTTTTTT. Translation: CASSLTGIEGKNEKLFF.

The chain employs TRBV6-5 and TRBJ2-1; TRBD2 aligns across 9 bases. V trimming: 8 bases; J trimming: 4 bases; junction bases outside the gene matches: 6. Germline CDR1 and CDR2: MNHEY and SVGAGI. This CDR3 comprises 14 residues. This CDR3 is CASESSGGYNEQFF. The CDR3 nucleotides read TGTGCCAGCGAGAGTAGCGGGGGTTACAATGAGCAGTTCTTC.

The rearrangement uses TRBV7-9 and TRBJ2-2; the D is unclear. The germline gives CDR1 SEHNR, CDR2 FQNEAQ (reference sequence). V was shortened by 6 bases and J by 3 bases, with 2 bases between the two germline ends. This CDR3 has 11 residues. The CDR3 region is CASRDTGELFF. DNA for the CDR3: TGTGCCAGCAGGGACACCGGGGAGCTGTTTTTT. Based on the CDR3 plus reference TRBV7-9 and TRBJ2-2, the full variable domain is DTGVSQNPRHKITKRGQNVTFRCDPISEHNRLYWYRQTLGQGPEFLTYFQNEAQLEKSRLLSDRFSAERPKGSFSTLEIQRTEQGDSAMYLCASRDTGELFFGEGSRLTVL.

The genes are TRBV2 and TRBJ2-1, with D perhaps being TRBD1 or TRBD2 (5 bases each). The CDR3 is made up of 12 amino acids. The germline V gene encodes CDR1 SNHLY and CDR2 FYNNEI. V lost 8 bases, J lost 5 bases, and 10 bases lay in between. The CDR3 is CASRGSNNEQFF. For the CDR3, the DNA is TGTGCCAGCCGGGGCAGCAACAATGAGCAGTTCTTC.

The V call is TRBV20-1, the J call TRBJ1-5, with a weak D call TRBD1 (5 bases). Germline V gene lookup returns CDR1 DFQATT and CDR2 SNEGSKA (reference sequence). The V end was cut by 6 bases, the J end by 6 bases, with 9 bases between. This CDR3 spans 11 amino acids. The CDR3 DNA is TGCAGTGCAGGGGTGGGTCAGCCCCAGCATTTT. Residues: CSAGVGQPQHF.

The chain couples TRBV11-2 to TRBJ1-2; tentative D call: TRBD1 (6 bases). The CDR3 length is 16 residues. Per the germline V gene, CDR1 is SGHAT and CDR2 is FQNNGV. Trimming pared 5 bases from V and 5 bases from J, leaving 21 bases between. As DNA, the CDR3 is TGTGCCAGCAGCCAGTCCATGAGCGGGACACCTTATGGCTACACCTTC. Translation gives CASSQSMSGTPYGYTF.

The rearrangement links TRBV15 to TRBJ1-1; TRBD1 aligns across 7 bases. Trimming at V came to 1 base and at J to 0 bases, leaving 23 bases not matched to a gene. This CDR3 has 22 amino acids. Germline V gene sequence: CDR1 LNHNV, CDR2 YYDKDF (reference sequence). The CDR3: CATSRAPGQPTPAKLMNTEAFF. The CDR3 coding sequence is TGTGCCACCAGCAGAGCACCGGGACAGCCGACACCCGCTAAACTCATGAACACTGAAGCTTTCTTT.